The clone carrying this T cell receptor (beta chain) has more than one count but fewer than ten. The antigen is not known. The CDR3 sequence is 13 residues long. CDR1 is KGHDR, CDR2 SFDVKD, per germline. Trimming took 6 bases from V and 8 from J, leaving 15 bases between them. These data are taken from a study of Graves' ophthalmopathy and Graves' hyperthyroidism. Across the whole study: Untreated patients at initial diagnosis provided peripheral blood.

Scientists amplified the TCR beta CDR3 regions from RNA transcripts. An initial RT-PCR round employing HTBI primers preceded a second-round multiplex PCR. TCRdb recomputed calls from the multiplex PCR reads with MiXCR, one row per CDR3 protein. The table includes 400,000 or so distinct CDR3 sequences, approximately 15% detected once. Stable hyperthyroidism meant no progression to ophthalmopathy within 18 months of follow-up. Whole-study findings and limits: Most thyroid clonotypes with frequency above 0.001 were detected in blood too.

Sequencing was carried out using peripheral blood. This clonotype originated in a woman aged 18-29 years with stable Graves' hyperthyroidism. The V gene is TRBV24-1, the J gene TRBJ1-2; D remains ambiguous. CDR3 nucleotides: TGTGCCACCAGTCGGTCCATCAGTGGGGGCTACACCTTC. It yields the protein CATSRSISGGYTF.